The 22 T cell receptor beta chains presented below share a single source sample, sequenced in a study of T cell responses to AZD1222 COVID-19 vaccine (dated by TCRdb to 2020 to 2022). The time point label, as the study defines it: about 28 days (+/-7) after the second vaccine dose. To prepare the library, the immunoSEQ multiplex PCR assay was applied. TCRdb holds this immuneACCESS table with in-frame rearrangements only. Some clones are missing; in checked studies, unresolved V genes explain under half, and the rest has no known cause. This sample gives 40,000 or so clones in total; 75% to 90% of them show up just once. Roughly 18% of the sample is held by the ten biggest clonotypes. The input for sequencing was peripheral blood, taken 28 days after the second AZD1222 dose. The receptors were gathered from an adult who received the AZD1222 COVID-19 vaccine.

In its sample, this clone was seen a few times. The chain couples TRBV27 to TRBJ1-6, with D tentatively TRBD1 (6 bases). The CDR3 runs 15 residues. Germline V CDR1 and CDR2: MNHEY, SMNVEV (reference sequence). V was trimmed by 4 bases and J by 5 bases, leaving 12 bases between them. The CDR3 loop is CASSSRDTNNSPLHF. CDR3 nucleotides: TGTGCCAGCAGTTCCCGGGACACAAATAATTCACCCCTCCACTTT.

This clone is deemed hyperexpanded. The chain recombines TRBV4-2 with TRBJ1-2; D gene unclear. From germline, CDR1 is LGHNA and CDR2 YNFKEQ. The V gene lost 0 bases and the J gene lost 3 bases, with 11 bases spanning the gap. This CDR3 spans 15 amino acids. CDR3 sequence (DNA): TGTGCCAGCAGCCAAGATATAACCGTTGACTATGGCTACACCTTC. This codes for CASSQDITVDYGYTF.

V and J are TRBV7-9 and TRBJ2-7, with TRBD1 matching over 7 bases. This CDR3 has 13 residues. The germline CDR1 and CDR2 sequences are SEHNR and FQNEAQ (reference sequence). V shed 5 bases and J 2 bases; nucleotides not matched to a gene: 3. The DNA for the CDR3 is TGTGCCAGCAGCCAGACAGGGACCTACGAGCAGTACTTC. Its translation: CASSQTGTYEQYF.

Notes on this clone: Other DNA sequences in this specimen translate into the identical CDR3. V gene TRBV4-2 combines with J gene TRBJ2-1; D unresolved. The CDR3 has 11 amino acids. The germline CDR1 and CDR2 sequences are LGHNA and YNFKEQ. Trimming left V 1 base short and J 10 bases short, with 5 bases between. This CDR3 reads CASSQGGEQFF. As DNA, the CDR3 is TGTGCCAGCAGCCAAGGTGGGGAGCAGTTCTTC.

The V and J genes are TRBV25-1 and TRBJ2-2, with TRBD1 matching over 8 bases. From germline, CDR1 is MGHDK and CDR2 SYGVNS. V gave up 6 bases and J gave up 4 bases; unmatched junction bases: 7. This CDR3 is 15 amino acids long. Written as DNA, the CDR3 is TGTGCCAGCAGCCCGACAGGGGCGATCACCGGGGAGCTGTTTTTT. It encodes CASSPTGAITGELFF.

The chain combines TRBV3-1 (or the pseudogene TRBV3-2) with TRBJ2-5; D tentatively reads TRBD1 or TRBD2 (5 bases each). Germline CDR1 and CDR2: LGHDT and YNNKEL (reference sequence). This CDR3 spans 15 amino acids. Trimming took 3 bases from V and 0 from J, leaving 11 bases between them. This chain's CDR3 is CASSHNWDHQETQYF. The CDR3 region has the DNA TGTGCCAGCAGCCATAATTGGGACCACCAAGAGACCCAGTACTTC.

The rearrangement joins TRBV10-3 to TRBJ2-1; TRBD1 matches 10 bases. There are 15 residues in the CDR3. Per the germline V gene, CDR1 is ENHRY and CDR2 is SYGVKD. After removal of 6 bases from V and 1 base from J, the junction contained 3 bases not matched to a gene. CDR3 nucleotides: TGTGCCATCAGATCGGGACAGGGGTCCTACAATGAGCAGTTCTTC. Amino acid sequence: CAIRSGQGSYNEQFF.

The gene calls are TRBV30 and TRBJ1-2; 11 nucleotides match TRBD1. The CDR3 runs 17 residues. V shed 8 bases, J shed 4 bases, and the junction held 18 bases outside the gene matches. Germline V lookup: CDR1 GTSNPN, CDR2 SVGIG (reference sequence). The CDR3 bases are TGTGCCGGAGGACCCCCCGGGACAGGGGGGTTTAGCTATGGCTACACCTTC. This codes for CAGGPPGTGGFSYGYTF.

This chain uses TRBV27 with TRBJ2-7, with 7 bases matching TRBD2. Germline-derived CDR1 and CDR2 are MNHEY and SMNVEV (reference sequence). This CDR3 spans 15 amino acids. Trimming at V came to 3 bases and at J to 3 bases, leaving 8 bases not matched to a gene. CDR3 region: CASSFGGGRGYEQYF. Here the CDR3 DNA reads TGTGCCAGCAGTTTTGGGGGGGGTAGAGGCTACGAGCAGTACTTC.

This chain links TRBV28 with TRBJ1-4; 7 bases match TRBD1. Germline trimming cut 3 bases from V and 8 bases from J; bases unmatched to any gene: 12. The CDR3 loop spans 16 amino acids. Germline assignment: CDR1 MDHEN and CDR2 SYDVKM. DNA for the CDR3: TGTGCCAGCAGTTTGGTTGGGACAGTGGCAAACGAAAAACTGTTTTTT. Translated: CASSLVGTVANEKLFF. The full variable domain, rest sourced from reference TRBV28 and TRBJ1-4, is DVKVTQSSRYLVKRTGEKVFLECVQDMDHENMFWYRQDPGLGLRLIYFSYDVKMKEKGDIPEGYSVSREKKERFSLILESASTNQTSMYLCASSLVGTVANEKLFFGSGTQLSVL.

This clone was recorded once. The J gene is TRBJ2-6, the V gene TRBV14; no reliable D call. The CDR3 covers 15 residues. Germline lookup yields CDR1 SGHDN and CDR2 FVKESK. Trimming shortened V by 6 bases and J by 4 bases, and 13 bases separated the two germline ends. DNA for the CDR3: TGTGCCAGCAGTCGGACCGTCCAAGGGGCCAACGTCCTGACTTTC. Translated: CASSRTVQGANVLTF.

The CDR3 DNA sequence: TGTGCCAGCAGTCCGGGACAGGCGTCTAGCAATCAGCCCCAGCATTTT. Its translation is CASSPGQASSNQPQHF. The chain joins TRBV27 to TRBJ1-5, with TRBD1 matching 8 bases. The CDR3 spans 16 residues. With 5 bases clipped from V and 0 bases from J, the junction kept 6 bases outside the gene matches. CDR1 and CDR2 from the germline V gene are MNHEY and SMNVEV (reference sequence).

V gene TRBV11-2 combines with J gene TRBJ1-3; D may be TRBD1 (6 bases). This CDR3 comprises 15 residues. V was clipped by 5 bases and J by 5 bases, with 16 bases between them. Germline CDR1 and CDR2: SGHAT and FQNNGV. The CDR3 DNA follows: TGTGCCAGCAGCCCCCTACAGGGACGGAGAAACACCATATATTTT. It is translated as CASSPLQGRRNTIYF.

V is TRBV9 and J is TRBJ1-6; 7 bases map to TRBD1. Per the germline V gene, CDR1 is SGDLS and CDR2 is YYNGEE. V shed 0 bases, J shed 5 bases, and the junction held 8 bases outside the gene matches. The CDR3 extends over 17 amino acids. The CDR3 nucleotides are TGTGCCAGCAGCGTAGCTCACGGACAGGCCAATAATTCACCCCTCCACTTT. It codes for CASSVAHGQANNSPLHF.

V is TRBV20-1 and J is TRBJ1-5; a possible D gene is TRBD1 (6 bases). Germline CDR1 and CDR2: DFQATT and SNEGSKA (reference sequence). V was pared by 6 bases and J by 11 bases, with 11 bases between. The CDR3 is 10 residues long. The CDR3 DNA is TGCAGTGCCGCCCGACAGGCCCAGCATTTT. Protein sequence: CSAARQAQHF.

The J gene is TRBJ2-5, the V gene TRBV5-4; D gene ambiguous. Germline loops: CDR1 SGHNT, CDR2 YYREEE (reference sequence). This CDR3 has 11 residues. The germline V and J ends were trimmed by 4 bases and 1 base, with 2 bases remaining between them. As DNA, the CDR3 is TGTGCCAGCAGCCGCCAAGAGACCCAGTACTTC. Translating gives CASSRQETQYF.

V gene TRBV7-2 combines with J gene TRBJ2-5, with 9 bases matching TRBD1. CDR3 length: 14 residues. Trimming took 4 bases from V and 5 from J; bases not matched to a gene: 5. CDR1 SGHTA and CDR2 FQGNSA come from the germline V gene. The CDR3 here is CASSSTGGLETQYF. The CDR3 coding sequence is TGTGCCAGCAGCTCAACAGGGGGCTTGGAGACCCAGTACTTC.

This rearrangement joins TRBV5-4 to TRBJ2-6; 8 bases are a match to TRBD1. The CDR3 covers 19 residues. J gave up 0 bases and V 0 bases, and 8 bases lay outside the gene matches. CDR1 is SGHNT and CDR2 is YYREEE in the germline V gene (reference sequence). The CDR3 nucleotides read TGTGCCAGCAGCTTGGAGGGACCAGGGGGCCACTCTGGGGCCAACGTCCTGACTTTC. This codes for CASSLEGPGGHSGANVLTF.

This chain's CDR3 is CASSYKPETQYF. The CDR3 nucleotides are TGCGCCAGCAGCTACAAACCCGAGACCCAGTACTTC. The chain is built from TRBV5-1 and TRBJ2-5; D unclear. V lost 3 bases and J lost 5, with 8 bases in between. Germline CDR1 SGHRS, CDR2 YFSETQ. The CDR3 sequence is 12 residues long.

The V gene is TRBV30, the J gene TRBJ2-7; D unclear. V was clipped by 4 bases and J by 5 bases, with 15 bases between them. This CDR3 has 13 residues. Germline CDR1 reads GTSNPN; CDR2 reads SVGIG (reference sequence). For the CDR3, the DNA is TGTGCCTGGACGGTGGACGGGTGGAACGAGCAGTACTTC. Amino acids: CAWTVDGWNEQYF.

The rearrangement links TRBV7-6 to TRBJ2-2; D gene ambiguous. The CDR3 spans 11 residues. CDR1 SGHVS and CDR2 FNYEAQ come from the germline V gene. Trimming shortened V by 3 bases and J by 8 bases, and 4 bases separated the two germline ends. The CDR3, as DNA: TGTGCCAGCAGCTTCATGGGGGAGCTGTTTTTT. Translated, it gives CASSFMGELFF.

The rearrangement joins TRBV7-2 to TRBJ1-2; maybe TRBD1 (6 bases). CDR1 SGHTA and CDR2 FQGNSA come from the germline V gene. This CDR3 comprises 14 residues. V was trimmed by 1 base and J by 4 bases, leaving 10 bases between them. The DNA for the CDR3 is TGTGCCAGCAGCTTAGTAGGGACAATCTATGGCTACACCTTC. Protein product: CASSLVGTIYGYTF.